Listed below are T cell receptor beta chains from one sample, sequenced in a study of blood T cell repertoires in COVID-19. Only in-frame clones appear in the TCRdb table, and some are missing; sequencing was by immunoSEQ multiplex PCR. The profile covers some 200,000 clones, with 80% to 85% appearing a single time and about 2.6% taken by the ten largest. Material: peripheral blood. These receptor sequences come from a human donor with acute or convalescent COVID-19. The donor label of this sample is uncertain. Each CDR3 is given with its conserved first and last residue. Each record gives: CDR3 protein, clone size, D gene, J gene, V gene. The D gene is left open where the match is weak. Only part of the rows carry a size: once, few, many, or a class if the clone is expanded.

cdr3_aa: CASSLGSSYFSPLHF
clone_size: -
d_call: -
j_call: TRBJ1-6
v_call: TRBV5-6

cdr3_aa: CSVEPGGGQPQHF
clone_size: few
d_call: TRBD1
j_call: TRBJ1-5
v_call: TRBV29-1

cdr3_aa: CASSPTGAGVYF
clone_size: -
d_call: -
j_call: TRBJ2-7
v_call: TRBV2

cdr3_aa: CASSPPAQLIEAFF
clone_size: few
d_call: -
j_call: TRBJ1-1
v_call: TRBV18

cdr3_aa: CATKTAGHLDYTF
clone_size: -
d_call: -
j_call: TRBJ1-2
v_call: TRBV5-4

cdr3_aa: CASTLRGGGGLHEKLFF
clone_size: -
d_call: TRBD1
j_call: TRBJ1-4
v_call: TRBV5-1

cdr3_aa: CASSLGLSGSYEQYF
clone_size: -
d_call: -
j_call: TRBJ2-7
v_call: TRBV5-8

cdr3_aa: CASSLEGRGPTEAFF
clone_size: few
d_call: TRBD1
j_call: TRBJ1-1
v_call: TRBV11-2

cdr3_aa: CASSSQTGSNTEAFF
clone_size: -
d_call: -
j_call: TRBJ1-1
v_call: TRBV5-1

cdr3_aa: CASSYEGAGYGYTF
clone_size: -
d_call: TRBD1
j_call: TRBJ1-2
v_call: TRBV6-5

cdr3_aa: CAWSVGTGEQPQHF
clone_size: -
d_call: TRBD1
j_call: TRBJ1-5
v_call: TRBV30

cdr3_aa: CVRSLGQRRGRYNEQFF
clone_size: -
d_call: -
j_call: TRBJ2-1
v_call: TRBV7-5

cdr3_aa: CASSHSTGGIYEQYF
clone_size: few
d_call: TRBD1
j_call: TRBJ2-7
v_call: TRBV7-2

cdr3_aa: CSVEQGPGAQHF
clone_size: -
d_call: -
j_call: TRBJ1-5
v_call: TRBV29-1

cdr3_aa: CASSLPGARLNTEAFF
clone_size: -
d_call: -
j_call: TRBJ1-1
v_call: TRBV13

cdr3_aa: CASSPNSRGPTEAFF
clone_size: -
d_call: TRBD1
j_call: TRBJ1-1
v_call: TRBV18

cdr3_aa: CASSLRVAGGSTDTQYF
clone_size: -
d_call: TRBD2
j_call: TRBJ2-3
v_call: TRBV5-1

cdr3_aa: CAWTGQGKADSPLHF
clone_size: once
d_call: -
j_call: TRBJ1-6
v_call: TRBV30

cdr3_aa: CASSTRGEQYF
clone_size: -
d_call: -
j_call: TRBJ2-7
v_call: TRBV19

cdr3_aa: CSARNRGNYNEQFF
clone_size: once
d_call: TRBD1
j_call: TRBJ2-1
v_call: TRBV29-1

cdr3_aa: CASSLVGQGAGGANVLTF
clone_size: -
d_call: TRBD1
j_call: TRBJ2-6
v_call: TRBV5-1

cdr3_aa: CASARTGEQSPLHF
clone_size: few
d_call: TRBD1
j_call: TRBJ1-6
v_call: TRBV2

cdr3_aa: CASGYGAGDGNQPQHF
clone_size: -
d_call: -
j_call: TRBJ1-5
v_call: TRBV12-5

cdr3_aa: CASSIIPPGQGSGANVLTF
clone_size: -
d_call: TRBD1
j_call: TRBJ2-6
v_call: TRBV28

cdr3_aa: CASSTVAGGSSDTQYF
clone_size: once
d_call: TRBD2
j_call: TRBJ2-3
v_call: TRBV19

cdr3_aa: CASSKFRDSSGANVLTF
clone_size: -
d_call: TRBD1
j_call: TRBJ2-6
v_call: TRBV11-2

cdr3_aa: CASSLENSVGAETQYF
clone_size: few
d_call: -
j_call: TRBJ2-5
v_call: TRBV7-2

cdr3_aa: CASRREPNSYEQYF
clone_size: -
d_call: TRBD2
j_call: TRBJ2-7
v_call: TRBV6-5

cdr3_aa: CASQGAGELFF
clone_size: -
d_call: TRBD1
j_call: TRBJ2-2
v_call: TRBV19

cdr3_aa: CASSSGARSYGYTF
clone_size: -
d_call: -
j_call: TRBJ1-2
v_call: TRBV19

cdr3_aa: CASSPVAAGELFF
clone_size: few
d_call: -
j_call: TRBJ2-2
v_call: TRBV7-9

cdr3_aa: CALTAGPDNEQFF
clone_size: -
d_call: -
j_call: TRBJ2-1
v_call: TRBV21-1

cdr3_aa: CAWSLGRENEQYF
clone_size: -
d_call: -
j_call: TRBJ2-7
v_call: TRBV30

cdr3_aa: CASSLLVLRTGVSYEQYF
clone_size: -
d_call: TRBD1
j_call: TRBJ2-7
v_call: TRBV28

cdr3_aa: CASSPDRVMGGYTF
clone_size: once
d_call: TRBD1
j_call: TRBJ1-2
v_call: TRBV5-6

cdr3_aa: CASGLGGALYNEQFF
clone_size: -
d_call: -
j_call: TRBJ2-1
v_call: TRBV12-5

cdr3_aa: CASSELPRSGQGEVEQFF
clone_size: -
d_call: TRBD1
j_call: TRBJ2-1
v_call: TRBV2

cdr3_aa: CSVGGGQGYGYTF
clone_size: few
d_call: TRBD1
j_call: TRBJ1-2
v_call: TRBV29-1

cdr3_aa: CAISTDTVYGYTF
clone_size: -
d_call: -
j_call: TRBJ1-2
v_call: TRBV10-3

cdr3_aa: CASSLVFLNYGYTF
clone_size: -
d_call: -
j_call: TRBJ1-2
v_call: TRBV7-9

cdr3_aa: CASSLFPGSAGANVLTF
clone_size: -
d_call: -
j_call: TRBJ2-6
v_call: TRBV27

cdr3_aa: CASSLGVAGATDTQYF
clone_size: -
d_call: TRBD2
j_call: TRBJ2-3
v_call: TRBV5-6

cdr3_aa: CASSMGTATSTDTQYF
clone_size: -
d_call: TRBD1
j_call: TRBJ2-3
v_call: TRBV19

cdr3_aa: CASSQALSHVSTDTQYF
clone_size: -
d_call: -
j_call: TRBJ2-3
v_call: TRBV3-1/TRBV3-2

cdr3_aa: CASSTSSDTDTQYF
clone_size: -
d_call: -
j_call: TRBJ2-3
v_call: TRBV5-1

cdr3_aa: CASSLRGDTDTQYF
clone_size: -
d_call: -
j_call: TRBJ2-3
v_call: TRBV7-3